These T cell receptor beta chains were read from a single sample in a study of shared clonotypes between healthy human individuals. The data were produced by immunoSEQ multiplex PCR, yet TCRdb's version contains in-frame clones alone and is incomplete. Seen here are over 2 million clones, roughly 94% observed once, and the top ten hold roughly 0.13%. The sample taken for sequencing was naive CD4+ T cells sorted from blood. These receptor sequences come from a man younger than 35 in good health. Each CDR3 is given with its conserved first and last residue. D genes are given only for firm matches. Clone size is given for some rows only: seen once, a few or many times, or a class if the clone is expanded.

abundance | j_gene | v_gene | d_gene | CDR3aa | CDR3nt
- | TRBJ1-1 | TRBV29-1 | TRBD1 | CSAEGQSNTEAFF | TGCAGCGCCGAGGGACAGTCGAACACTGAAGCTTTCTTT
- | TRBJ2-7 | TRBV11-2 | TRBD1 | CASSPMPRGRSYEQYF | TGTGCCAGCAGCCCAATGCCCAGGGGGCGCTCCTACGAGCAGTACTTC
- | TRBJ2-7 | TRBV7-9 | TRBD1 | CASSLAWGQGASEQYF | TGTGCCAGCAGCTTAGCGTGGGGACAGGGAGCAAGCGAGCAGTACTTC
once | TRBJ2-5 | TRBV5-1 | TRBD1 | CASSLVGTEQETQYF | TGCGCCAGCAGCTTGGTCGGGACAGAGCAAGAGACCCAGTACTTC
- | TRBJ2-7 | TRBV6-1 | - | CASSEVGTLDQYF | TGTGCCAGCAGTGAAGTGGGGACACTCGACCAGTACTTC
- | TRBJ2-7 | TRBV19 | TRBD2 | CASSTLAGDVKLQYF | TGTGCCAGTAGTACACTAGCGGGAGATGTAAAGTTGCAGTACTTC
- | TRBJ1-4 | TRBV6-5 | - | CASSPSGGDEKLFF | TGTGCCAGCAGTCCGAGCGGAGGAGATGAAAAACTGTTTTTT
once | TRBJ1-3 | TRBV7-9 | - | CASSPLGNTIYF | TGTGCCAGCAGCCCCCTAGGAAACACCATATATTTT
- | TRBJ2-5 | TRBV7-9 | TRBD2 | CASSLATSGETQYF | TGTGCCAGCAGCTTAGCGACTAGCGGAGAGACCCAGTACTTC
- | TRBJ2-3 | TRBV4-1 | TRBD2 | CASSQTSGRTDTQYF | TGCGCCAGCAGCCAAACTAGCGGGAGGACAGATACGCAGTATTTT
- | TRBJ1-3 | TRBV6-1 | - | CASRRDWAPGNTIYF | TGTGCCAGCAGGAGAGACTGGGCACCTGGAAACACCATATATTTT
- | TRBJ1-2 | TRBV29-1 | - | CSVVKEPSYGYTF | TGCAGCGTTGTCAAGGAACCCAGCTATGGCTACACCTTC
- | TRBJ1-6 | TRBV28 | TRBD1 | CASRPPGQNNSPLHF | TGTGCCAGCAGGCCGCCGGGACAGAACAATTCACCCCTCCACTTT
- | TRBJ1-1 | TRBV6-1 | - | CASREGGGAEAFF | TGTGCCAGCAGGGAGGGTGGGGGTGCTGAAGCTTTCTTT
- | TRBJ1-2 | TRBV27 | - | CASSSPGLGIYGYTF | TGTGCCAGCAGTTCTCCCGGTCTGGGGATTTATGGCTACACCTTC
- | TRBJ2-4 | TRBV28 | - | CASSLRGPYIQYF | TGTGCCAGCAGTTTACGGGGACCCTACATTCAGTACTTC